This T cell receptor (beta chain) was recorded in a study of CD4 and CD8 cells across lung adenocarcinoma regions. The patients had localized lung adenocarcinoma, a non-small cell subtype. TCRdb itself ran the PCR reads through MiXCR, one entry per CDR3 protein. The sample carries just over 20,000 distinct CDR3 sequences, approximately 52% recorded once. About this clonotype: One junction end does not reproduce the germline sequence, and a read error may be involved.

This TCR derives from a female donor with lung adenocarcinoma. The CD4 and CD8 labels of this study may be unreliable. The sequenced material came from CD8+ T cells from the center of a lung tumor.

CDR3 amino acids: CARGLRLKNMQYF. For the CDR3, the DNA is TGTGCCAGGGGGCTGCGACTCAAAAACATGCAGTATTTC. The V call is TRBV27, the J call TRBJ2-4; TRBD1 is a possible D gene (5 bases). This CDR3 has 13 amino acids. Germline lookup yields CDR1 MNHEY and CDR2 SMNVEV (reference sequence).